This entry lists 8 T cell receptor beta chains sequenced from one sample in a study of cytomegalovirus exposure and HLA in healthy donors. Primers for the PCR totalled 60 Vbeta and 13 Jbeta. Profiling relied on immunoSEQ multiplex PCR, and the TCRdb table lists in-frame clones only, not all of them. The table includes 140,000 to 150,000 clones, roughly 10% detected once. The sequencing sample was made of PBMCs. These TCRs come from a man aged 50 or older in good health and CMV-seronegative.

The rearrangement joins TRBV29-1 to TRBJ1-1; D not certain. CDR1 and CDR2 (germline): SQVTM, ANQGSEA. V lost 6 bases to trimming and J lost 4 bases, with 12 bases between them. This CDR3 has 12 amino acids. DNA of the CDR3: TGCAGCGTGGAGGGCGGGGTCACTGAAGCTTTCTTT. Its translation is CSVEGGVTEAFF.

This chain uses TRBV6-6 with TRBJ2-5; 10 bases are a match to TRBD2. The length of the CDR3 is 15 residues. Per germline, CDR1 MNHNY and CDR2 SVGAGI (reference sequence). V trimming: 5 bases; J trimming: 4 bases; junction bases outside the gene matches: 7. The CDR3 DNA follows: TGTGCCAGCAGTCGCGAACTAGCGGGGCGAGAGACCCAGTACTTC. Translation: CASSRELAGRETQYF.

This clone was recorded a few times. V is TRBV5-4 and J is TRBJ1-4, with 7 bases that match TRBD1. There are 16 residues in the CDR3. The V gene's germline CDR1 is SGHNT and CDR2 YYREEE (reference sequence). The V gene end was trimmed by 0 bases and the J gene end by 6 bases; junction bases not matched to a gene: 8. The DNA for the CDR3 is TGTGCCAGCAGCTTGGGACAGGGTAGGAGGCATGAAAAACTGTTTTTT. It encodes CASSLGQGRRHEKLFF.

This clone was detected only a few times. The J gene is TRBJ2-3, the V gene TRBV29-1; 9 bases align to TRBD2. Germline values: CDR1 SQVTM, CDR2 ANQGSEA. The ends lost 4 bases at V and 5 bases at J; junction bases unmatched: 10. This CDR3 is 15 amino acids long. The CDR3 is CSVALAGGAGDTQYF. The CDR3 DNA follows: TGCAGCGTTGCGTTGGCGGGGGGGGCGGGAGATACGCAGTATTTT.

The rearrangement uses TRBV19 and TRBJ2-7; 8 bases map to TRBD1. CDR1 and CDR2 from the germline V gene are LNHDA and SQIVND (reference sequence). The CDR3 loop spans 15 amino acids. With 5 bases clipped from V and 5 bases from J, the junction kept 11 bases outside the gene matches. The CDR3 protein is CASSLSRQGSNEQYF. CDR3 nucleotide sequence: TGTGCCAGTAGTCTCTCCCGACAGGGGAGTAACGAGCAGTACTTC.

This clone turned up a few times. The chain is built from TRBV6-4 and TRBJ1-2; 8 nucleotides line up with TRBD1. Per the germline V gene, CDR1 is MRHNA and CDR2 is SNTAGT. With 0 bases clipped from V and 7 bases from J, the junction kept 10 bases outside the gene matches. The length of the CDR3 is 16 residues. CDR3 coding DNA: TGTGCCAGCAGTGACTCCGTCGGACAGGGCCTAAGTGGCTACACCTTC. This gives the protein CASSDSVGQGLSGYTF.

The chain has TRBV6-5 and TRBJ1-2, with D tentatively TRBD1 (5 bases). Germline V gives CDR1 MNHEY, CDR2 SVGAGI. Deletions cut 0 bases from V and 4 bases from J, with 9 bases between. The CDR3 contains 14 residues. CDR3 in amino acids: CASSYSQQGYGYTF. The CDR3 region has the DNA TGTGCCAGCAGTTACTCCCAGCAGGGCTATGGCTACACCTTC.

This clone showed up just a few times. This rearrangement joins TRBV6-6 to TRBJ2-1, with 8 bases fitting TRBD2. Germline-derived CDR1 and CDR2 are MNHNY and SVGAGI (reference sequence). This CDR3 contains 15 residues. After removal of 3 bases from V and 1 base from J, the junction contained 2 bases not matched to a gene. CDR3 region: CASSYSGKSYNEQFF. The CDR3 DNA follows: TGTGCCAGCAGTTATAGCGGGAAATCCTACAATGAGCAGTTCTTC.